This TCR beta chain was documented in a study of blood T cell repertoires in COVID-19. The data were produced by immunoSEQ multiplex PCR, yet TCRdb's version contains in-frame clones alone and is incomplete. The sample shows some 190,000 clones, about 80% of them seen only once. In assigning cohorts, the study relied on participant-reported clinical history. The receptor's source is a man aged 60-69 years who had been exposed to COVID-19. The sequenced sample consisted of PBMCs or T cells enriched from blood (not recorded which).

CDR3 sequence (DNA): TGTGCCAGTAGTATAGGGCCCCTCTACGAGCAGTACTTC. This translates into CASSIGPLYEQYF. V and J are TRBV19 and TRBJ2-7; no clear D. CDR1 is LNHDA, CDR2 SQIVND, per germline (reference sequence). V lost 1 base to trimming and J lost 3 bases, with 7 bases between them. This CDR3 contains 13 residues.